Below, 6 T cell receptor beta chains from the same sample are listed, as sequenced in a study of cytomegalovirus exposure and HLA in healthy donors. The primer mix had 60 Vbeta and 13 Jbeta primers. The assay was immunoSEQ multiplex PCR, and TCRdb's table has in-frame clones only and misses some. Across roughly 50,000 clones, the top ten clones capture 2% to 2.5% of the sample. The sample comprised PBMCs. The origin of the receptors is a woman aged 40 to 50 in good health and CMV-seronegative.

The chain employs TRBV21-1 and TRBJ2-2; no DNA check was done on the table's D call, TRBD2. TRBV21-1 counts as a pseudogene. There are 21 residues in the CDR3. The CDR3 DNA is TGTGCCAGCAGCAAAACCCAAGAGGGGGGTAGCGGGAGGCCTTACACCGGGGAGCTGTTTTTT. Amino acids: CASSKTQEGGSGRPYTGELFF.

V is TRBV7-9 and J is TRBJ2-2, with D possibly TRBD2 on 6 matching bases. V lost 6 bases, J lost 2 bases, and 13 bases lay in between. The germline V gene encodes CDR1 SEHNR and CDR2 FQNEAQ (reference sequence). There are 15 residues in the CDR3. The CDR3 DNA is TGTGCCAGCAGGGGGCGTGCGGGAAACACCGGGGAGCTGTTTTTT. Amino acid sequence: CASRGRAGNTGELFF.

The V call is TRBV2, the J call TRBJ2-3; D is possibly TRBD1 (5 bases). The V end was cut by 3 bases, the J end by 0 bases, with 10 bases between. In germline, CDR1 is SNHLY, CDR2 FYNNEI. The CDR3 totals 15 residues. This CDR3 is CASSDQGSSTDTQYF. In DNA, the CDR3 is TGTGCCAGCAGTGACCAGGGTTCTAGCACAGATACGCAGTATTTT.

This rearrangement joins TRBV5-1 to TRBJ2-7, with D perhaps matching TRBD1 (5 bases). The germline V gene encodes CDR1 SGHRS and CDR2 YFSETQ. Between the trimmed V and J ends, which lost 9 bases and 5 bases, there was a span of 27 bases. CDR3 length: 16 amino acids. The CDR3 nucleotides read TGCGCCACCAGTGACCAGGTCGGGCTGGGGCTTAACGAGCAGTACTTC. It translates to CATSDQVGLGLNEQYF.

The V call is TRBV12-5, the J call TRBJ1-5, with D hard to call. CDR1 is LGHNT and CDR2 is FRNRAP in the germline V gene. V dropped 5 bases and J dropped 1 base, with 3 bases sitting between them. The CDR3 covers 12 residues. Written as DNA, the CDR3 is TGTGCTAGTGGTGCGAGCAATCAGCCCCAGCATTTT. It codes for CASGASNQPQHF.

The chain carries TRBV30 and TRBJ1-4, with 9 positions matching TRBD1. CDR1 GTSNPN and CDR2 SVGIG come from the germline V gene (reference sequence). There are 18 residues in the CDR3. Trimming removed 3 bases from V and 0 bases from J; junction bases left unmatched: 11. CDR3: CAWRGTGIRPATNEKLFF. Written as DNA, the CDR3 is TGTGCCTGGAGGGGGACAGGGATAAGGCCTGCAACTAATGAAAAACTGTTTTTT.